These 3 T cell receptor beta chains share one sample of origin, sequenced in a study of blood T cell repertoires in COVID-19. TCRdb's table, derived via immunoSEQ multiplex PCR, lists solely in-frame clones and lacks some. The sample consists of 130,000 or so clones, 84% of them appearing once. Sequencing used peripheral blood. The source of these receptors is a man aged 25-45 years with COVID-19, enrolled during active disease.

This clone came up a few times. The chain is built from TRBV28 and TRBJ2-3, with 9 bases that match TRBD2. J was trimmed by 0 bases and V by 8 bases; bases with no gene match: 18. Germline-derived CDR1 and CDR2 are MDHEN and SYDVKM. This CDR3 is built from 19 residues. Here the CDR3 DNA reads TGTGCCAGCCAGACCCTTCTAGCGGGAAAAGGGGGGAGCACAGATACGCAGTATTTT. As protein: CASQTLLAGKGGSTDTQYF.

The chain combines TRBV19 with TRBJ1-2; D possibly corresponds to TRBD1 (5 bases). V lost 5 bases and J lost 8, with 15 bases in between. The CDR3 is 13 amino acids. Germline V lookup: CDR1 LNHDA, CDR2 SQIVND (reference sequence). The CDR3 loop is CASSPGLVGGYTF. CDR3 coding DNA: TGTGCCAGTAGTCCAGGGCTGGTGGGAGGCTACACCTTC.

The gene calls are TRBV28 and TRBJ1-4; no clear D gene. V shed 5 bases and J shed 11 bases, with 12 bases lying between them. This CDR3 spans 12 amino acids. CDR1 and CDR2 from the germline V gene are MDHEN and SYDVKM. CDR3 loop: CASSPARAKLFF. The DNA for the CDR3 is TGTGCCAGCAGTCCCGCCCGCGCGAAACTGTTTTTT. Supplemented by reference TRBV28 and TRBJ1-4, the full variable domain reads DVKVTQSSRYLVKRTGEKVFLECVQDMDHENMFWYRQDPGLGLRLIYFSYDVKMKEKGDIPEGYSVSREKKERFSLILESASTNQTSMYLCASSPARAKLFFGSGTQLSVL.